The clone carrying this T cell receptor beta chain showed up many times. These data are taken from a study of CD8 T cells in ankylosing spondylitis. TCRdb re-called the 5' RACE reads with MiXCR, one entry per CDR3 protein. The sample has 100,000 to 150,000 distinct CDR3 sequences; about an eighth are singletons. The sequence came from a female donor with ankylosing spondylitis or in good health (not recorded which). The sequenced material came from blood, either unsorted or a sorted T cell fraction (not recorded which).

CDR3 sequence: CSVQGNSNQPQHF. The CDR3 DNA reads TGCAGCGTCCAGGGTAATAGCAATCAGCCCCAGCATTTT. J is TRBJ1-5 and V is TRBV29-1, with D maybe TRBD1 (5 bases). This CDR3 is 13 amino acids long. The V end was cut by 6 bases, the J end by 0 bases, with 9 bases between. Per germline, CDR1 SQVTM and CDR2 ANQGSEA.